These 23 T cell receptor beta chains share one sample of origin, sequenced in a study of T cell responses to AZD1222 COVID-19 vaccine. The data were produced by immunoSEQ multiplex PCR, yet TCRdb's version contains in-frame clones alone and is incomplete. The table lists some 150,000 clones. Sample: peripheral blood. The receptor set was obtained from an adult in good health.

Here the CDR3 reads CATSRELLSNEQFF. In DNA, the CDR3 is TGTGCCACCAGCAGAGAACTTTTGAGCAATGAGCAGTTCTTC. The V call is TRBV15, the J call TRBJ2-1, with D uncertain. The germline V gene has CDR1 LNHNV and CDR2 YYDKDF (reference sequence). The CDR3 has 14 amino acids. Trimming removed 0 bases from V and 6 bases from J, with 9 bases in between.

The chain couples TRBV28 to TRBJ2-1; a possible D gene is TRBD2 (5 bases). Trimming stripped 8 bases from V and 0 bases from J, with 20 bases between. The CDR3 is 17 amino acids. Germline values: CDR1 MDHEN, CDR2 SYDVKM. CDR3 region: CASRGFDYMRSYNEQFF. The CDR3 nucleotides are TGTGCCAGCCGGGGTTTCGATTATATGCGCTCCTACAATGAGCAGTTCTTC.

The rearrangement links TRBV5-6 to TRBJ1-2, with 8 bases identical to TRBD1. Per germline, CDR1 SGHDT and CDR2 YYEEEE. The CDR3 is 15 residues long. The V segment lost 1 base and the J segment 4 bases; nucleotides outside the gene matches: 6. The CDR3 loop reads CASSLPTDRGYGYTF. The CDR3, as DNA: TGTGCCAGCAGCTTGCCTACAGACAGGGGCTATGGCTACACCTTC.

The V call is TRBV3-1 (or the pseudogene TRBV3-2), the J call TRBJ2-3; 7 bases agree with TRBD1. With 4 bases clipped from V and 2 bases from J, the junction kept 9 bases outside the gene matches. This CDR3 comprises 16 residues. CDR1 is LGHDT and CDR2 is YNNKEL in the germline V gene (reference sequence). CDR3 sequence (DNA): TGTGCCAGCAGCCCCCATCGACAGGGCATCACAGATACGCAGTATTTT. Amino acid sequence: CASSPHRQGITDTQYF.

V usage is TRBV13 and J usage is TRBJ1-1, with 11 bases aligning to TRBD1. CDR1 and CDR2 from the germline V gene are PRHDT and FYEKMQ (reference sequence). CDR3 length: 17 residues. V dropped 5 bases and J dropped 6; count of bases not matched to a gene: 14. In nucleotides, the CDR3 is TGTGCCAGCAGCCATTTGAGCAGGACAGGGGGCGCGTCTGAAGCTTTCTTT. Translating it yields CASSHLSRTGGASEAFF. The full variable domain, with the rest looked up from reference TRBV13 and TRBJ1-1, is AAGVIQSPRHLIKEKRETATLKCYPIPRHDTVYWYQQGPGQDPQFLISFYEKMQSDKGSIPDRFSAQQFSDYHSELNMSSLELGDSALYFCASSHLSRTGGASEAFFGQGTRLTVV.

The chain combines TRBV6-5 with TRBJ1-2, with 10 bases aligning to TRBD1. This CDR3 contains 15 residues. The V and J ends lost 6 bases and 6 bases, in that order; junction bases with no gene match: 10. CDR1 and CDR2 from the germline V gene are MNHEY and SVGAGI. Here the CDR3 reads CASSFGQGDFDGYTF. CDR3 nucleotides: TGTGCCAGCAGCTTCGGACAGGGGGACTTCGATGGCTACACCTTC.

J is TRBJ1-2 and V is TRBV27; TRBD1 matches 8 bases. Germline CDR1 reads MNHEY; CDR2 reads SMNVEV (reference sequence). This CDR3 is built from 13 residues. V lost 5 bases and J lost 6; bases outside the gene matches: 5. The CDR3 coding sequence is TGTGCCAGCAGTGTCGACAGGGGACATGGCTACACCTTC. Amino acids: CASSVDRGHGYTF.

This rearrangement joins TRBV6-6 to TRBJ1-2, with 12 bases fitting TRBD1. The V and J ends lost 5 bases and 4 bases, in that order; junction bases with no gene match: 5. This CDR3 contains 15 residues. Germline V gene lookup returns CDR1 MNHNY and CDR2 SVGAGI (reference sequence). Here the CDR3 DNA reads TGTGCCAGCAGTCAAGGGACAGGGGGCATCTATGGCTACACCTTC. Its translation is CASSQGTGGIYGYTF.

The rearrangement joins TRBV18 to TRBJ1-5; TRBD1 matches at 11 bases. V lost 4 bases to trimming and J lost 6 bases; unmatched junction nucleotides: 2. The CDR3 sequence is 14 residues long. Germline V gene sequence: CDR1 KGHSH, CDR2 LQKENI. The CDR3 sequence: CASSLGTGGQPQHF. CDR3 bases: TGTGCCAGCTCACTTGGGACAGGGGGTCAGCCCCAGCATTTT.

The V call is TRBV7-6, the J call TRBJ2-3; D gene ambiguous. Trimming shortened V by 2 bases and J by 0 bases, and 12 bases separated the two germline ends. The CDR3 is 16 residues long. The V gene's germline CDR1 is SGHVS and CDR2 FNYEAQ. CDR3 protein: CASSLLNSLSTDTQYF. Here the CDR3 DNA reads TGTGCCAGCAGCTTACTGAATTCTTTGAGCACAGATACGCAGTATTTT.

The chain employs TRBV7-6 and TRBJ1-2; possibly TRBD1 for D (5 bases). Germline CDR1 SGHVS, CDR2 FNYEAQ. V shed 6 bases and J shed 5 bases, with 13 bases lying between them. This CDR3 has 13 residues. CDR3 nucleotide sequence: TGTGCCAGCAGTCCCGGGACTTATTATGGCTACACCTTC. Protein: CASSPGTYYGYTF. The whole variable domain, remainder taken from reference TRBV7-6 and TRBJ1-2, is GAGVSQSPRYKVTKRGQDVALRCDPISGHVSLYWYRQALGQGPEFLTYFNYEAQQDKSGLPNDRFSAERPEGSISTLTIQRTEQRDSAMYRCASSPGTYYGYTFGSGTRLTVV.

The rearrangement uses TRBV19 and TRBJ1-2, with D possibly matching TRBD1 (5 bases). The CDR3 is 14 residues long. The germline V and J ends were trimmed by 6 bases and 3 bases, with 14 bases remaining between them. Germline CDR1 and CDR2: LNHDA and SQIVND (reference sequence). The CDR3 bases are TGTGCCAGTAGGGGGCGGGACGGATACTATGGCTACACCTTC. Amino acids: CASRGRDGYYGYTF. Full variable domain (outside the CDR3, taken from reference TRBV19 and TRBJ1-2): DGGITQSPKYLFRKEGQNVTLSCEQNLNHDAMYWYRQDPGQGLRLIYYSQIVNDFQKGDIAEGYSVSREKKESFPLTVTSAQKNPTAFYLCASRGRDGYYGYTFGSGTRLTVV.

The chain has TRBV12-3 or TRBV12-4 and TRBJ1-2; 7 bases match TRBD1. J was trimmed by 8 bases and V by 1 base; bases with no gene match: 4. The CDR3 runs to 13 residues. CDR3 bases: TGTGCCAGCAGTTTAGGACAGGGTTACGGCTACACCTTC. It translates to CASSLGQGYGYTF.

The chain is built from TRBV2 and TRBJ1-4; D is uncertain. Germline V gene sequence: CDR1 SNHLY, CDR2 FYNNEI. V gave up 0 bases and J gave up 4 bases, with 0 bases separating them. The CDR3 runs 12 residues. CDR3 loop: CASSEANEKLFF. CDR3 coding DNA: TGTGCCAGCAGTGAAGCTAATGAAAAACTGTTTTTT.

V is TRBV6-5 and J is TRBJ1-3; 7 bases match TRBD1. CDR3 length: 15 amino acids. With 8 bases clipped from V and 0 bases from J, the junction kept 7 bases outside the gene matches. From germline, CDR1 is MNHEY and CDR2 SVGAGI. The CDR3 spells CASRGQPSSGNTIYF. CDR3 coding DNA: TGTGCCAGCCGGGGACAGCCTAGCTCTGGAAACACCATATATTTT.

This chain joins TRBV4-3 and TRBJ1-5, with 7 bases lining up with TRBD1. The germline V gene encodes CDR1 LGHNA and CDR2 YSLEER. CDR3 length equals 15 residues. With V trimmed by 0 bases and J by 2 bases, 1 base remained unmatched. This CDR3 is CASSQDGQGNQPQHF. In DNA, the CDR3 is TGCGCCAGCAGCCAAGACGGACAGGGCAATCAGCCCCAGCATTTT.

The V and J genes are TRBV7-2 and TRBJ1-1; D is ambiguous. Trimming shortened V by 5 bases and J by 1 base, and 8 bases separated the two germline ends. Germline V gives CDR1 SGHTA, CDR2 FQGNSA. CDR3 length: 13 residues. Here the CDR3 reads CASSMVENTEAFF. The DNA for the CDR3 is TGTGCCAGCAGCATGGTGGAGAACACTGAAGCTTTCTTT.

The chain is built from TRBV27 and TRBJ2-3; TRBD1 agrees at 8 bases. V lost 6 bases and J lost 2; bases outside the gene matches: 4. This CDR3 has 14 residues. Germline V gene data show CDR1 as MNHEY and CDR2 as SMNVEV (reference sequence). The CDR3: CASSRGQDTDTQYF. CDR3 DNA: TGTGCCAGCAGCCGGGGACAGGACACAGATACGCAGTATTTT.

The gene calls are TRBV4-2 and TRBJ1-3, with unresolved D. CDR1 is LGHNA, CDR2 YNFKEQ, per germline. Trimming cost V 0 bases and J 2 bases, with 11 bases left between them. The CDR3 has 16 residues. The CDR3 region is CASSQDPAGAGNTIYF. CDR3 DNA: TGTGCCAGCAGCCAAGATCCGGCAGGTGCTGGAAACACCATATATTTT.

The J gene is TRBJ2-2, the V gene TRBV7-6; D is uncertain. Between the trimmed V and J ends, which lost 5 bases and 5 bases, there was a span of 6 bases. Germline CDR1 SGHVS, CDR2 FNYEAQ. The CDR3 totals 12 residues. The chain's CDR3 is CASSRKTGELFF. CDR3 coding DNA: TGTGCCAGCAGCCGGAAAACCGGGGAGCTGTTTTTT. Looking up the rest from reference TRBV7-6 and TRBJ2-2 gives the full variable domain: GAGVSQSPRYKVTKRGQDVALRCDPISGHVSLYWYRQALGQGPEFLTYFNYEAQQDKSGLPNDRFSAERPEGSISTLTIQRTEQRDSAMYRCASSRKTGELFFGEGSRLTVL.

This chain uses TRBV19 with TRBJ1-4; D might be TRBD1 (5 bases). This CDR3 contains 14 residues. Between the trimmed V and J ends, which lost 2 bases and 8 bases, there was a span of 12 bases. Germline CDR1 reads LNHDA; CDR2 reads SQIVND (reference sequence). CDR3 bases: TGTGCCAGTAGTATACAGGGCGGACGCGAAAAACTGTTTTTT. It encodes CASSIQGGREKLFF.

The genes are TRBV29-1 and TRBJ2-1, with 12 bases fitting TRBD2. This CDR3 is 15 amino acids long. Per germline, CDR1 SQVTM and CDR2 ANQGSEA. Unmatched junction bases numbered 9, after V lost 3 bases and J lost 9 bases. The CDR3 region is CSVDPRLAGGIEQFF. CDR3 nucleotides: TGCAGCGTTGACCCTAGGCTAGCGGGGGGGATTGAGCAGTTCTTC.

The chain links TRBV7-3 to TRBJ2-1; perhaps D is TRBD1 or TRBD2 (5 bases each). V was cut by 5 bases and J by 8 bases, with 25 bases left in between. CDR3 length: 17 residues. Germline-derived CDR1 and CDR2 are SGHTA and FQGTGA. The CDR3 coding sequence is TGTGCCAGCAGCCCCGTCGGTGGGACCCCGGTGGTGGATGAGCAGTTCTTC. This codes for CASSPVGGTPVVDEQFF. Looking up the rest from reference TRBV7-3 and TRBJ2-1 gives the full variable domain: GAGVSQTPSNKVTEKGKYVELRCDPISGHTALYWYRQSLGQGPEFLIYFQGTGAADDSGLPNDRFFAVRPEGSVSTLKIQRTERGDSAVYLCASSPVGGTPVVDEQFFGPGTRLTVL.